This entry features one TCR beta chain sequence. Some clones are missing from TCRdb's copy, which holds only in-frame ones; the method was immunoSEQ multiplex PCR. This sample has about 65,000 clones, with roughly 86% found just once. The data were obtained in a study of glioma-infiltrating T cells after dendritic cell vaccination. Study in general: Autologous tumor lysate was loaded overnight onto monocyte-derived dendritic cells grown 7 to 8 days with IL-4 and GM-CSF.

With V trimmed by 4 bases and J by 4 bases, 11 bases remained unmatched. The germline V gene encodes CDR1 SGHRS and CDR2 YFSETQ. There are 16 residues in the CDR3. The time point denotes: after dendritic cell vaccination, including at tumor progression/relapse. The chain combines TRBV5-1 with TRBJ2-7; TRBD1 agrees at 10 bases. Sequencing was performed on blood, taken after dendritic cell vaccination. This TCR was sampled from a human donor with glioblastoma. CDR3 residues: CASSEIPGQGLYEQYF. For the CDR3, the DNA is TGCGCCAGCAGCGAAATACCGGGACAGGGGCTTTACGAGCAGTACTTC.